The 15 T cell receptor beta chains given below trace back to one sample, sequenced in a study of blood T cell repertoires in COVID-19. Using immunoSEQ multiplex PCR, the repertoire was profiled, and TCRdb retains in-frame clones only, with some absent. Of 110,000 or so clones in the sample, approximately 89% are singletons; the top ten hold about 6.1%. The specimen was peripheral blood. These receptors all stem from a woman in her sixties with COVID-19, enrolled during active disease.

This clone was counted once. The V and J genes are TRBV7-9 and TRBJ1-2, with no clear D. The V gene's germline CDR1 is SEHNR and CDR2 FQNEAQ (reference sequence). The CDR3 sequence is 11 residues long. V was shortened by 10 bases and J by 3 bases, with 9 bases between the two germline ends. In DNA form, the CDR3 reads TGTGCCACGTCCGGTGACTATGGCTACACCTTC. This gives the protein CATSGDYGYTF. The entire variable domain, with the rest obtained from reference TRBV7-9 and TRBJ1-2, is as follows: DTGVSQNPRHKITKRGQNVTFRCDPISEHNRLYWYRQTLGQGPEFLTYFQNEAQLEKSRLLSDRFSAERPKGSFSTLEIQRTEQGDSAMYLCATSGDYGYTFGSGTRLTVV.

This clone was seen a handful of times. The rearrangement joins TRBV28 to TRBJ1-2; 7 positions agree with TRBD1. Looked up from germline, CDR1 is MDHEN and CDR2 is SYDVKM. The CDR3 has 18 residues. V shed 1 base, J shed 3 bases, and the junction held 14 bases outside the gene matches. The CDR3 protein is CASSLYPNSGGRDYGYTF. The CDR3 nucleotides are TGTGCCAGCAGTTTATACCCAAATTCAGGGGGACGTGACTATGGCTACACCTTC.

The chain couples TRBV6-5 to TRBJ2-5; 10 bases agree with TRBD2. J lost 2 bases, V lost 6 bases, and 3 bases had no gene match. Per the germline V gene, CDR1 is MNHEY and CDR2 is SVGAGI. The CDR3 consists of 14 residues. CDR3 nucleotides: TGTGCCAGCAGCCTTAGCGGGGGGCAAGAGACCCAGTACTTC. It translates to CASSLSGGQETQYF.

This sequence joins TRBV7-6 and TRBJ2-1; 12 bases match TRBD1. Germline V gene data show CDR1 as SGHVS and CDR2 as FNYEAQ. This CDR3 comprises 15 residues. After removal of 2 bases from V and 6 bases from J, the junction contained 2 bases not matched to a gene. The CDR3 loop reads CASSLWDRGPNEQFF. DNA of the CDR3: TGTGCCAGCAGCTTATGGGACAGGGGGCCCAATGAGCAGTTCTTC.

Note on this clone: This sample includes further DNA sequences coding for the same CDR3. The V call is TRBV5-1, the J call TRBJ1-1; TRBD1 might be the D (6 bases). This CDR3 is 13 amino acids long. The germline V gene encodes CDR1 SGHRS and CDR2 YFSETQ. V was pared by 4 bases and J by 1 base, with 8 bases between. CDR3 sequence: CASSLTGNTEAFF. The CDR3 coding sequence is TGCGCCAGCAGCCTGACAGGGAACACTGAAGCTTTCTTT.

The CDR3 DNA reads TGTGCCAGCAGCCCCCGGGACAACTCCTACGAGCAGTACTTC. Translated: CASSPRDNSYEQYF. The rearrangement joins TRBV11-3 to TRBJ2-7; D may be TRBD1 (6 bases). Per germline, CDR1 SGHNT and CDR2 YENEEA. The CDR3 is 14 residues long. Trimming shortened V by 5 bases and J by 0 bases, and 11 bases separated the two germline ends.

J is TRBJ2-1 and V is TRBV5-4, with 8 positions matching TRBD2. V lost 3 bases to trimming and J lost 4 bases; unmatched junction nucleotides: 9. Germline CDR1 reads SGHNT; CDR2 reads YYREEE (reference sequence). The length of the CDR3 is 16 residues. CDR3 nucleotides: TGTGCCAGCAGCTCCGGGAATAGCGGGATTTACAATGAGCAGTTCTTC. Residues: CASSSGNSGIYNEQFF.

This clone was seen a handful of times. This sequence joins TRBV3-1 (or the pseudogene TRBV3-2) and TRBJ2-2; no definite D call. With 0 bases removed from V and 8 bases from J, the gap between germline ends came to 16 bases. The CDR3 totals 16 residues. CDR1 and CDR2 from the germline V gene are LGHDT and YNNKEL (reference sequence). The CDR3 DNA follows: TGTGCCAGCAGCCAAGACCCCGGTGAGATCGCTGGGGAGCTGTTTTTT. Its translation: CASSQDPGEIAGELFF.

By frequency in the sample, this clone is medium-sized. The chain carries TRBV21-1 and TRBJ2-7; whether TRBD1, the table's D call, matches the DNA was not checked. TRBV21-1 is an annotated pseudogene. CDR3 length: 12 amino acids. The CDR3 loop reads CANAIRAREQYF. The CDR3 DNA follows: TGTGCCAACGCAATCAGGGCGCGAGAGCAGTACTTC.

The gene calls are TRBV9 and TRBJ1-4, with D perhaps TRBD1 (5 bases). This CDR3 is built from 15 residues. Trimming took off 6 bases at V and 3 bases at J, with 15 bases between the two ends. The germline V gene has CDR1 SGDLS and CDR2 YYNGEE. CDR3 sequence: CASNEEGDANEKLFF. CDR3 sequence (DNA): TGTGCCAGCAACGAAGAAGGGGATGCTAATGAAAAACTGTTTTTT.

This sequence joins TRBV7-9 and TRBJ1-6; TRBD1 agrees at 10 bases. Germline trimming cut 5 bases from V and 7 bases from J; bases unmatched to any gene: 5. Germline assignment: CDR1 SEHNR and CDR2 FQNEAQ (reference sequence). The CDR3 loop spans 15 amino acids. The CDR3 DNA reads TGTGCCAGCAGCCCCGACAGGGGGCGAAATTCACCCCTCCACTTT. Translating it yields CASSPDRGRNSPLHF.

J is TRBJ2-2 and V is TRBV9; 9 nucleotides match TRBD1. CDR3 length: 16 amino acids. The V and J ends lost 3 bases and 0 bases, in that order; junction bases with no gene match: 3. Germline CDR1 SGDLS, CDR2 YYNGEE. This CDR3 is CASSGRQGANTGELFF. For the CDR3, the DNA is TGTGCCAGCAGCGGCCGACAGGGGGCGAACACCGGGGAGCTGTTTTTT. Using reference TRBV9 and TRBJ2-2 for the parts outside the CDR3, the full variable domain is DSGVTQTPKHLITATGQRVTLRCSPRSGDLSVYWYQQSLDQGLQFLIQYYNGEERAKGNILERFSAQQFPDLHSELNLSSLELGDSALYFCASSGRQGANTGELFFGEGSRLTVL.

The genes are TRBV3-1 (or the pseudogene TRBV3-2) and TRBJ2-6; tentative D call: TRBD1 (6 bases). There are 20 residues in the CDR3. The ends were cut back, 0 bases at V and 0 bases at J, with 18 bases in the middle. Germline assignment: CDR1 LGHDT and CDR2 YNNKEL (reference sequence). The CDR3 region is CASSQDLVAQGGSGANVLTF. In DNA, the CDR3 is TGTGCCAGCAGCCAAGATCTAGTTGCACAGGGCGGCTCTGGGGCCAACGTCCTGACTTTC.

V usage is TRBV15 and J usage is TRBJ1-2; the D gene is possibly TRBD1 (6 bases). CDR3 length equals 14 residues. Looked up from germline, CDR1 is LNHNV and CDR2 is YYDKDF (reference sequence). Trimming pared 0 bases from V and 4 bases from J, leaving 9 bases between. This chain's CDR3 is CATSREDSTYGYTF. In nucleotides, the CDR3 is TGTGCCACCAGCAGAGAGGACAGTACCTATGGCTACACCTTC.

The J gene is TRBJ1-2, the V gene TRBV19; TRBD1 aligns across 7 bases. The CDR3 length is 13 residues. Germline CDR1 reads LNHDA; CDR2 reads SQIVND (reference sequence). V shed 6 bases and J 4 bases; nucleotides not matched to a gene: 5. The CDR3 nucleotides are TGTGCCAGTAGACTCACAGGGGCCTATGGCTACACCTTC. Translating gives CASRLTGAYGYTF. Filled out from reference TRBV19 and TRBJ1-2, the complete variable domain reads DGGITQSPKYLFRKEGQNVTLSCEQNLNHDAMYWYRQDPGQGLRLIYYSQIVNDFQKGDIAEGYSVSREKKESFPLTVTSAQKNPTAFYLCASRLTGAYGYTFGSGTRLTVV.